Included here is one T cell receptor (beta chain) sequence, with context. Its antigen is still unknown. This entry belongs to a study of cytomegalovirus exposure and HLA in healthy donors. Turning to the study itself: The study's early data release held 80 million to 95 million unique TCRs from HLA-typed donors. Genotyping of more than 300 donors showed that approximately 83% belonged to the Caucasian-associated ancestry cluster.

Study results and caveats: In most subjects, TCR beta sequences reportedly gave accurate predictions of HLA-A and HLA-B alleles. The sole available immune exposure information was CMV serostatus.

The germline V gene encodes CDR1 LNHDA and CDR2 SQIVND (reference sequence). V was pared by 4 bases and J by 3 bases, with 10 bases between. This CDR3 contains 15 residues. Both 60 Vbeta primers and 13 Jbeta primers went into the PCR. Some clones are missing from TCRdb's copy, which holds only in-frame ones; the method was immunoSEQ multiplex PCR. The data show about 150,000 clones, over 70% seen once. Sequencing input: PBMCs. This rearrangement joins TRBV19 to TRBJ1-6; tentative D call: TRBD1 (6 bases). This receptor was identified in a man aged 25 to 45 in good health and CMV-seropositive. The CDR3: CASSSQGIYNSPLHF. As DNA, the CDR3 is TGTGCCAGTAGTAGCCAGGGGATCTATAATTCACCCCTCCACTTT.